This T cell receptor (beta chain) derives from a study of CD8 T cells in ankylosing spondylitis. Regarding the study as a whole: Reported data indicate significant enrichment of disease-linked clones within matched ankylosing spondylitis synovial fluid.

This clonotype was observed a handful of times. The antigen is not known. TCRdb recomputed calls from the 5' RACE reads with MiXCR, one row per CDR3 protein. Of about 310,000 distinct CDR3 sequences in the sample, less than 25% were seen once. This clonotype was obtained from a female donor with ankylosing spondylitis or in good health (not recorded which). Material: blood, either unsorted or a sorted T cell fraction (not recorded which).

The CDR3 region has the DNA TGTGCCAGCGGCCTGAGGGCGGGATCGACAGATACGCAGTATTTT. Translated: CASGLRAGSTDTQYF. This chain links TRBV2 with TRBJ2-3; possibly TRBD2 for D (6 bases). The germline CDR1 and CDR2 sequences are SNHLY and FYNNEI. The CDR3 length is 15 residues. V gave up 8 bases and J gave up 3 bases, with 18 bases separating them.